The 32 T cell receptor beta chains below come from one sample, sequenced in a study of T-cell memory formation after mild COVID-19. A single record per CDR3 protein comes from TCRdb applying MiXCR to the 5' RACE reads. The profile shows around 80,000 distinct CDR3 sequences, more than 10% of them singletons. Sample: PBMCs or a T cell subset sorted from them (not recorded which). These receptors all stem from a man aged 18 to 30 who had mild COVID-19 (a few samples of this study predate the infection). Cell type and time point are not known.

The chain recombines TRBV29-1 with TRBJ1-2; tentatively, D is TRBD1 (5 bases). CDR1 is SQVTM, CDR2 ANQGSEA, per germline. The length of the CDR3 is 12 residues. V was trimmed by 4 bases and J by 7 bases, leaving 13 bases between them. Here the CDR3 DNA reads TGCAGCGTTGTGCAGGGCGACTCTGGCTACACCTTC. Translated, it gives CSVVQGDSGYTF. Looking up the rest from reference TRBV29-1 and TRBJ1-2 gives the full variable domain: SAVISQKPSRDICQRGTSLTIQCQVDSQVTMMFWYRQQPGQSLTLIATANQGSEATYESGFVIDKFPISRPNLTFSTLTVSNMSPEDSSIYLCSVVQGDSGYTFGSGTRLTVV.

This clonotype turned up a few times. V and J are TRBV27 and TRBJ1-5; the match to TRBD1 covers 10 bases. Trimming removed 8 bases from V and 4 bases from J; junction bases left unmatched: 5. Germline loops: CDR1 MNHEY, CDR2 SMNVEV (reference sequence). The CDR3 consists of 14 residues. In DNA, the CDR3 is TGTGCCAGCGGTCGACAGGGGGCTAATCAGCCCCAGCATTTT. Residues: CASGRQGANQPQHF.

This sequence joins TRBV4-3 and TRBJ1-2, with D maybe TRBD1 (6 bases). CDR3 size: 13 residues. V gave up 0 bases and J gave up 6 bases, with 8 bases separating them. Germline V gene data show CDR1 as LGHNA and CDR2 as YSLEER. The chain's CDR3 is CASSQEAGDGYTF. The CDR3, as DNA: TGCGCCAGCAGCCAAGAAGCAGGGGATGGCTACACCTTC.

At least ten counts were recorded for this clonotype. Written as DNA, the CDR3 is TGTGCCAGCAGTTACCCGGGCGGGCAGTTCTTC. It encodes CASSYPGGQFF. The genes are TRBV6-5 and TRBJ2-1, with D uncertain. V lost 2 bases and J 12 bases, leaving 8 bases between the germline ends. This CDR3 comprises 11 residues. Germline V gene data show CDR1 as MNHEY and CDR2 as SVGAGI.

The gene calls are TRBV7-2 and TRBJ1-5; D is undetermined. The germline V and J ends were trimmed by 3 bases and 1 base, with 7 bases remaining between them. The germline CDR1 and CDR2 sequences are SGHTA and FQGNSA. This CDR3 region has 14 residues. This CDR3 reads CASSFAVSNQPQHF. The CDR3 DNA is TGTGCCAGCAGCTTTGCAGTGAGCAATCAGCCCCAGCATTTT.

The chain employs TRBV5-8 and TRBJ1-2; D is possibly TRBD1 (5 bases). The CDR3 runs 14 residues. Germline values: CDR1 SGHTS, CDR2 YDEGEE. V was cut by 0 bases and J by 3 bases, with 9 bases left in between. CDR3 bases: TGTGCCAGCAGCTTGGCCGGGGCCTACTATGGCTACACCTTC. It yields the protein CASSLAGAYYGYTF.

This clonotype occurred a few times. Here the CDR3 DNA reads TGCGCCAGCAGCGGACAGGGGGACACTGAAGCTTTCTTT. The encoded protein is CASSGQGDTEAFF. J is TRBJ1-1 and V is TRBV5-1, with 10 bases lining up with TRBD1. Trimming at V came to 4 bases and at J to 3 bases, leaving 0 bases not matched to a gene. The CDR3 is made up of 13 amino acids. The germline CDR1 and CDR2 sequences are SGHRS and YFSETQ.

This clonotype was seen a few times. The chain couples TRBV6-5 to TRBJ2-7; D is perhaps TRBD1 (7 bases). V shed 5 bases and J shed 3 bases, with 29 bases lying between them. The length of the CDR3 is 19 residues. Germline V gene data show CDR1 as MNHEY and CDR2 as SVGAGI. In DNA, the CDR3 is TGTGCCAGCAGTCAAAATTGGAGGGACAGACCTACCTCTCTCTACGAGCAGTACGTC. Translated, it gives CASSQNWRDRPTSLYEQYV.

V gene TRBV14 combines with J gene TRBJ2-7; D not resolved. Trimming pared 2 bases from V and 9 bases from J, leaving 14 bases between. Germline lookup yields CDR1 SGHDN and CDR2 FVKESK. The CDR3 has 13 amino acids. As DNA, the CDR3 is TGTGCCAGCAGCCAATTTGGGGTATGGGGGCAGTACGTC. Amino acids: CASSQFGVWGQYV.

This clonotype has more than one count but fewer than ten. V and J are TRBV11-2 and TRBJ2-3, with D hard to call. Germline CDR1 and CDR2: SGHAT and FQNNGV. The CDR3 sequence is 16 residues long. Between the trimmed V and J ends, which lost 2 bases and 2 bases, there was a span of 14 bases. The DNA for the CDR3 is TGTGCCAGCAGCTTAATCCGCGAGAGGAACACAGATACGCAGTATTTT. As protein: CASSLIRERNTDTQYF.

This clonotype was seen a handful of times. The rearrangement joins TRBV7-2 to TRBJ2-2; perhaps TRBD1 as D (6 bases). The CDR3 extends over 16 amino acids. The germline V gene encodes CDR1 SGHTA and CDR2 FQGNSA. The germline V and J ends were trimmed by 8 bases and 0 bases, with 16 bases remaining between them. CDR3 coding DNA: TGTGCCAGCGAACCGACAGGTGAATCGAACACCGGGGAGCTGTTTTTT. It codes for CASEPTGESNTGELFF.

This clonotype was counted at least ten times. V and J are TRBV7-9 and TRBJ2-7; D assignment may be TRBD1 or TRBD2 (5 bases each). From germline, CDR1 is SEHNR and CDR2 FQNEAQ (reference sequence). The ends were cut back, 5 bases at V and 4 bases at J, with 9 bases in the middle. The CDR3 covers 12 residues. The CDR3 nucleotides are TGTGCCAGCAGCCTGGGGGATTACGAGCAGTACTTC. Its translation is CASSLGDYEQYF.

This clonotype was recorded many times. The chain is built from TRBV7-9 and TRBJ2-6; 8 bases fit TRBD1. Trimming took 6 bases from V and 2 from J; bases not matched to a gene: 9. Germline loops: CDR1 SEHNR, CDR2 FQNEAQ (reference sequence). The CDR3 extends over 17 amino acids. This CDR3 reads CASRRTGQGAGANVLTF. DNA of the CDR3: TGTGCCAGCAGAAGGACAGGGCAGGGGGCTGGGGCCAACGTCCTGACTTTC.

CDR3 DNA: TGCAGTGCTCGAATCGGCCGGGAAGACACCGGGGAGCTGTTTTTT. Translating gives CSARIGREDTGELFF. V is TRBV20-1 and J is TRBJ2-2, with D maybe TRBD2 (5 bases). Germline lookup yields CDR1 DFQATT and CDR2 SNEGSKA (reference sequence). V lost 5 bases and J 3 bases, leaving 16 bases between the germline ends. This CDR3 comprises 15 residues.

This clonotype was counted a few times. The gene calls are TRBV6-1 and TRBJ2-1; 9 bases align to TRBD1. Germline V CDR1 and CDR2: MNHNS, SASEGT. This CDR3 comprises 15 residues. V trimming: 7 bases; J trimming: 1 base; junction bases outside the gene matches: 5. The CDR3 loop reads CASTRGQGSYNEQFF. The CDR3 DNA reads TGTGCCAGCACCAGGGGACAGGGATCCTACAATGAGCAGTTCTTC.

This clonotype showed up just a few times. This chain links TRBV4-3 with TRBJ2-7; D may correspond to TRBD1 or TRBD2 (5 bases each). Trimming took off 0 bases at V and 0 bases at J, with 12 bases between the two ends. From germline, CDR1 is LGHNA and CDR2 YSLEER. CDR3 length equals 16 residues. CDR3 protein: CASSQDWAGSSYEQYV. CDR3 bases: TGCGCCAGCAGCCAAGACTGGGCAGGGAGCTCCTACGAGCAGTACGTC.

This chain joins TRBV9 and TRBJ2-5; D is possibly TRBD2 (5 bases). Germline V CDR1 and CDR2: SGDLS, YYNGEE. V was pared by 5 bases and J by 1 base, with 12 bases between. The CDR3 spans 14 residues. The CDR3 reads CASSASGFQETQYF. The CDR3 nucleotides read TGTGCCAGCAGTGCCAGCGGCTTCCAAGAGACCCAGTACTTC.

A few counts support this clonotype. The V call is TRBV7-9, the J call TRBJ2-5, with D tentatively TRBD2 (5 bases). This CDR3 has 15 residues. CDR1 is SEHNR and CDR2 is FQNEAQ in the germline V gene (reference sequence). V gave up 2 bases and J gave up 2 bases, with 12 bases separating them. CDR3 in amino acids: CASSLRRRGQETQYF. In DNA, the CDR3 is TGTGCCAGCAGCTTAAGGAGGCGCGGGCAAGAGACCCAGTACTTC.

V gene TRBV25-1 combines with J gene TRBJ2-2; no firm D call. Trimming pared 11 bases from V and 6 bases from J, leaving 13 bases between. The germline gives CDR1 MGHDK, CDR2 SYGVNS. This CDR3 has 12 amino acids. The CDR3 DNA reads as TGTGCCGGAGCAGACGGAGCCGGGGAGCTGTTTTTT. Amino acid sequence: CAGADGAGELFF.

This clonotype has just a few counts. The CDR3 loop reads CASSLGATGELFF. The CDR3 region has the DNA TGCGCCAGCAGCTTGGGAGCCACCGGGGAGCTGTTTTTT. The V gene is TRBV5-1, the J gene TRBJ2-2, with D unresolved. Trimming shortened V by 0 bases and J by 4 bases, and 4 bases separated the two germline ends. CDR1 SGHRS and CDR2 YFSETQ come from the germline V gene. This CDR3 region has 13 residues.

This clonotype has only a few counts. The genes are TRBV29-1 and TRBJ2-5; the D gene is possibly TRBD1 (5 bases). The CDR3 consists of 12 residues. V lost 4 bases and J lost 5, with 11 bases in between. Germline CDR1 and CDR2: SQVTM and ANQGSEA. CDR3 protein: CSVGQGGETQYF. The DNA for the CDR3 is TGCAGCGTTGGGCAGGGTGGTGAGACCCAGTACTTC.

This clonotype has a single count. This chain connects TRBV4-3 to TRBJ2-5; D is possibly TRBD1 or TRBD2 (5 bases each). The germline CDR1 and CDR2 sequences are LGHNA and YSLEER. V was shortened by 1 base and J by 1 base, with 16 bases between the two germline ends. The CDR3 contains 17 residues. As DNA, the CDR3 is TGCGCCAGCAGCCAAGGCCCCACGGGACGACTCCAAGAGACCCAGTACTTC. This codes for CASSQGPTGRLQETQYF.

This rearrangement joins TRBV13 to TRBJ2-2; 7 bases align to TRBD1. V shed 4 bases, J shed 3 bases, and the junction held 8 bases outside the gene matches. Looked up from germline, CDR1 is PRHDT and CDR2 is FYEKMQ (reference sequence). This CDR3 is 16 amino acids long. The CDR3 loop is CASSSPGTEYTGELFF. Here the CDR3 DNA reads TGTGCCAGCAGCTCCCCCGGGACAGAGTACACCGGGGAGCTGTTTTTT.

The V gene is TRBV4-3, the J gene TRBJ1-2; no clear D gene. Between the trimmed V and J ends, which lost 2 bases and 7 bases, there was a span of 11 bases. Germline CDR1 and CDR2: LGHNA and YSLEER. The CDR3 has 13 residues. The CDR3 DNA sequence: TGCGCCAGCAGCCAAAGGCCGGGTGTTGGCTACACCTTC. This sequence encodes CASSQRPGVGYTF.

This clonotype has only a few counts. The chain employs TRBV4-2 and TRBJ1-5; 7 bases map to TRBD1. The V segment lost 0 bases and the J segment 6 bases; nucleotides outside the gene matches: 5. From germline, CDR1 is LGHNA and CDR2 YNFKEQ. The CDR3 sequence is 15 residues long. CDR3 coding DNA: TGTGCCAGCAGCCAAGAGGGACAGTTTTTTCAGCCCCAGCATTTT. The encoded protein is CASSQEGQFFQPQHF.

This clonotype was recorded a few times. The chain has TRBV27 and TRBJ1-4; TRBD1 agrees at 8 bases. The CDR3 has 15 amino acids. The germline V gene has CDR1 MNHEY and CDR2 SMNVEV (reference sequence). The V segment lost 6 bases and the J segment 8 bases; nucleotides outside the gene matches: 11. CDR3 sequence: CASSPLDRGREKLFF. The CDR3 DNA reads as TGTGCCAGCAGCCCCCTTGACAGGGGAAGAGAAAAACTGTTTTTT.

This clonotype was recorded a few times. CDR3 residues: CASSFLGADSYNEQFF. The CDR3 nucleotides read TGCGCCAGCAGCTTTTTGGGGGCGGACTCCTACAATGAGCAGTTCTTC. This chain joins TRBV5-1 and TRBJ2-1; maybe TRBD1 (6 bases). Trimming shortened V by 2 bases and J by 0 bases, and 12 bases separated the two germline ends. The CDR3 runs 16 residues. Germline V lookup: CDR1 SGHRS, CDR2 YFSETQ. Filled out from reference TRBV5-1 and TRBJ2-1, the complete variable domain reads KAGVTQTPRYLIKTRGQQVTLSCSPISGHRSVSWYQQTPGQGLQFLFEYFSETQRNKGNFPGRFSGRQFSNSRSEMNVSTLELGDSALYLCASSFLGADSYNEQFFGPGTRLTVL.

V gene TRBV6-5 combines with J gene TRBJ2-3; 12 bases line up with TRBD2. V lost 0 bases, J lost 3 bases, and 13 bases stayed unmatched. The CDR3 totals 20 residues. Germline V gives CDR1 MNHEY, CDR2 SVGAGI. The CDR3 reads CASSYSVASGGAPPTDTQYF. DNA for the CDR3: TGTGCCAGCAGTTACTCGGTGGCTAGCGGGGGGGCACCTCCAACAGATACGCAGTATTTT.

The chain joins TRBV6-1 to TRBJ2-3; 8 positions agree with TRBD2. Germline V gene sequence: CDR1 MNHNS, CDR2 SASEGT. After removal of 8 bases from V and 8 bases from J, the junction contained 9 bases not matched to a gene. The CDR3 totals 13 residues. CDR3 sequence (DNA): TGTGCCAGCTCCGGGCGGGGGGCCCCTACGCAGTATTTT. Translation gives CASSGRGAPTQYF.

This sequence joins TRBV23-1 and TRBJ2-1; tentatively, D is TRBD2 (5 bases). TRBV23-1 is annotated as an ORF whose role is uncertain. CDR3 size: 17 residues. Deletions cut 6 bases from V and 7 bases from J, with 25 bases between. CDR3 protein: CASRLPEGYGVGNEQFF. The CDR3 DNA follows: TGCGCCAGCAGACTTCCTGAGGGCTACGGGGTGGGGAATGAGCAGTTCTTC.

This clonotype was observed a few times. This chain links TRBV4-3 with TRBJ1-1; maybe TRBD1 (5 bases). The CDR3 covers 15 residues. Per germline, CDR1 LGHNA and CDR2 YSLEER. V lost 0 bases to trimming and J lost 4 bases, with 12 bases between them. DNA for the CDR3: TGCGCCAGCAGCCAAGACGGGGCTGGGAGCACTGAAGCTTTCTTT. Protein: CASSQDGAGSTEAFF.

The rearrangement uses TRBV20-1 and TRBJ2-7; D might be TRBD2 (5 bases). The CDR3 is made up of 15 amino acids. The germline V gene has CDR1 DFQATT and CDR2 SNEGSKA (reference sequence). Trimming removed 6 bases from V and 1 base from J, with 19 bases in between. The CDR3 DNA is TGCAGTGCCCGACCACTAGTTTTGTTTTCCTACGAGCAGTACGTC. This translates into CSARPLVLFSYEQYV.